This entry lists 3 T cell receptor beta chains sequenced from one sample in a study of T cell repertoires in cytomegalovirus infection. These receptors' antigens are unknown. One entry per CDR3 protein, called by TCRdb with MiXCR from the reads. This sample has 800,000 to 950,000 distinct CDR3 sequences; approximately 30% occur once, and the top ten carry around 12%. The source material was cultured CD8+ T cells from PBMCs, sampled from culture after CMV antigen stimulation. These receptors were collected from a human donor in good health (CMV status not recorded). Some clones in this sample may be carry-over from other donors' samples.

This sequence joins TRBV10-3 and TRBJ2-1, with TRBD2 matching 7 bases. Germline-derived CDR1 and CDR2 are ENHRY and SYGVKD. Trimming took 6 bases from V and 5 from J; bases not matched to a gene: 7. This CDR3 has 14 amino acids. The CDR3: CAISRDYLDNEQFF. The DNA for the CDR3 is TGTGCCATCAGCAGGGACTACCTCGACAATGAGCAGTTCTTC.

This chain connects TRBV5-5 to TRBJ1-1; D not certain. CDR1 and CDR2 from the germline V gene are SGHKS and YYEKEE (reference sequence). The CDR3 covers 13 residues. V lost 2 bases and J lost 6, with 11 bases in between. The DNA for the CDR3 is TGTGCCAGCAGCTTACCGGGGAGTCCTGAAGCTTTCTTT. Its protein product is CASSLPGSPEAFF.

This clonotype was counted at least ten times. The chain is built from TRBV7-2 and TRBJ1-5; TRBD1 matches at 10 bases. The V gene's germline CDR1 is SGHTA and CDR2 FQGNSA. CDR3 length: 15 amino acids. V lost 5 bases, J lost 6 bases, and 7 bases stayed unmatched. Here the CDR3 DNA reads TGTGCCAGCAGCGTAGACAGGGGGCACGGTCAGCCCCAGCATTTT. It translates to CASSVDRGHGQPQHF.